A selection of T cell receptor beta chains follows, all from one sample in a study of shared clonotypes between healthy human individuals. Assay used: immunoSEQ multiplex PCR; TCRdb lists only in-frame clones, some missing. This table holds around 2.5 million clones, 80% to 95% found once. The sequencing sample was made of naive CD4+ T cells from PBMCs. The source is a man aged 18 to 30 in good health. Some clones in this sample may be carry-over from other donors' samples. Both conserved end residues are part of each CDR3. Each record gives: D gene, clone size, V gene, J gene, CDR3 DNA, CDR3 protein. The D gene is left open where the match is weak. Not every row has a clone size; where given, it reads once, few, many or a size class.

>TRBD1|-|TRBV18|TRBJ1-3
TGTGCCAGCTCACCCGGAATCTCGCCAGGGGGATCTGGAAACACCATATATTTT
CASSPGISPGGSGNTIYF
>-|-|TRBV7-2|TRBJ2-3
TGTGCCAGCAGCTCCCATCCTCGGGCCGCGCAGTATTTT
CASSSHPRAAQYF
>-|-|TRBV5-4|TRBJ2-1
TGTGCCAGCAGCTTGGTGAACCAGGGAACGAATGAGCAGTTCTTC
CASSLVNQGTNEQFF
>TRBD2|-|TRBV6-6|TRBJ2-7
TGTGCCAGCAGTTACACCCCAGCGGGAGCACTCTACGAGCAGTACTTC
CASSYTPAGALYEQYF
>-|-|TRBV9|TRBJ2-1
TGTGCCAGCAGCGTAGGGCTGGTTAAGCAGAGCTCCTACAATGAGCAGTTCTTC
CASSVGLVKQSSYNEQFF
>TRBD1|-|TRBV2|TRBJ2-3
TGTGCCAGCATTCTGTACGACAGGGGGCTTAGCACAGATACGCAGTATTTT
CASILYDRGLSTDTQYF
>-|-|TRBV5-1|TRBJ2-3
TGCGCCAGCAGCTTCAGGGGAACTAGCACAGATACGCAGTATTTT
CASSFRGTSTDTQYF
>-|-|TRBV6-6|TRBJ1-5
TGTGCCAGCAGTTACCCTAATAGCAATCAGCCCCAGCATTTT
CASSYPNSNQPQHF
>-|-|TRBV15|TRBJ2-7
TGTGCCACCAGCCGACAGCTGGGTGGCGAGCAGTACTTC
CATSRQLGGEQYF
>-|-|TRBV6-6|TRBJ1-1
TGTGCCAGCAGTTACTCGAGCCAGGGGTATACTGAAGCTTTCTTT
CASSYSSQGYTEAFF
>-|-|TRBV28|TRBJ2-7
TGTGCCAGCAGTTTATGGGGGGATTTGAGCGGCCTGGGTTTC
CASSLWGDLSGLGF
>-|-|TRBV7-9|TRBJ2-2
TGTGCCAGCAGCTCCCGAACAGGGTACACCGGGGAGCTGTTTTTT
CASSSRTGYTGELFF
>-|-|TRBV14|TRBJ2-4
TGTGCCAGCAGCCAAGAGCGCGCCAAAAACATTCAGTACTTC
CASSQERAKNIQYF
>TRBD1|-|TRBV19|TRBJ1-5
TGTGCCAGTAGTTTCCGGACAGGGGCAAGCAATCAGCCCCAGCATTTT
CASSFRTGASNQPQHF
>-|-|TRBV27|TRBJ1-2
TGTGCCAGCAGTTTAGATGGCGTCCGGGGAGGCTACACCTTC
CASSLDGVRGGYTF
>-|-|TRBV5-6|TRBJ2-1
TGTGCCAGCAGCTTGGTTGGAACCTACAATGAGCAGTTCTTC
CASSLVGTYNEQFF
>TRBD1|once|TRBV18|TRBJ2-7
TGTGCCAGCTCACCAGACAGGGTGTTTCCCTACGAGCAGTACTTC
CASSPDRVFPYEQYF
>-|-|TRBV5-1|TRBJ2-2
TGCGCCAGCAGGGGGGCGGAGCTGAACACCGGGGAGCTGTTTTTT
CASRGAELNTGELFF